The following is a T cell receptor beta chain sequence with its context. This sample was included in a study of shared clonotypes between healthy human individuals. Study background: A couple of women and a few men aged 18 to 49 made up the donors.

Trimming pared 2 bases from V and 5 bases from J, leaving 16 bases between. CDR1 is LGHNA, CDR2 YSLEER, per germline. The CDR3 totals 16 residues. About 30,000 T cell genomes, or around 200 ng DNA, went into the sorted-subset replicate PCRs. The repertoire was sequenced with immunoSEQ multiplex PCR; TCRdb's copy has only in-frame clones and lacks some. This table has approximately 1.1 million clones, more than 75% appearing once. This sequence joins TRBV4-3 and TRBJ2-1; D remains unclear. Sequencing input: memory CD4+ T cells from PBMCs. The subset here: CD45RA-negative fraction. The receptor comes from a man between 18 and 29 years old in good health. Some clones in this sample may be carry-over from other donors' samples. CDR3 coding DNA: TGCGCCAGCAGCCAACACGTCGGCGGACCCAACAATGAGCAGTTCTTC. Protein sequence: CASSQHVGGPNNEQFF.